The rows below give T cell receptor beta chains drawn from one sample of a study of T cell responses to AZD1222 COVID-19 vaccine. The protocol was immunoSEQ multiplex PCR, while the TCRdb copy is restricted to in-frame clones and leaves out a portion. The table lists some 120,000 clones, approximately 86% of them singletons, with 10% to 15% in the top ten. The sequencing here drew on peripheral blood, taken on day 0 of AZD1222 vaccination. These receptors were collected from an adult in good health. Each CDR3 is given with its conserved first and last residue. Each record gives: V gene, D gene, J gene, clone size, CDR3 DNA, CDR3 protein. D genes are given only for firm matches. Size tells how often a clone was seen (once, few, many) or the class of an expanded clone, and some rows leave it out.

V gene: TRBV2; D gene: .; J gene: TRBJ1-1; clone size: .; CDR3 DNA: TGTGCCAGCAGTGAGTTAGGGTTGAACACTGAAGCTTTCTTT; CDR3 protein: CASSELGLNTEAFF
V gene: TRBV7-8; D gene: TRBD1; J gene: TRBJ2-1; clone size: few; CDR3 DNA: TGTGCCAGCAGCACCCGGACAGGCAATGAGCAGTTCTTC; CDR3 protein: CASSTRTGNEQFF
V gene: TRBV5-1; D gene: TRBD1; J gene: TRBJ1-6; clone size: .; CDR3 DNA: TGCGCCAGCAGCTTCCAATCCCAGGGGGAGTTATCACCCCTCCACTTT; CDR3 protein: CASSFQSQGELSPLHF
V gene: TRBV19; D gene: TRBD1; J gene: TRBJ1-2; clone size: .; CDR3 DNA: TGTGCCAGTAAATCACAGGGGAACTATGGCTACACCTTC; CDR3 protein: CASKSQGNYGYTF
V gene: TRBV7-8; D gene: .; J gene: TRBJ1-3; clone size: .; CDR3 DNA: TGTGCCAGCAGCTTAGGTCCGGGTTCGTTTGTGGGAAACACCATATATTTT; CDR3 protein: CASSLGPGSFVGNTIYF
V gene: TRBV2; D gene: .; J gene: TRBJ1-5; clone size: few; CDR3 DNA: TGTGCCAGCAGGGAACCGGGGCAGAATCGACATCAGCCCCAGCATTTT; CDR3 protein: CASREPGQNRHQPQHF
V gene: TRBV7-9; D gene: TRBD1; J gene: TRBJ1-2; clone size: .; CDR3 DNA: TGTGCCAGCAGCCTGGTGGGGTTTGGGACAGGCTATGGCTACACCTTC; CDR3 protein: CASSLVGFGTGYGYTF
V gene: TRBV2; D gene: TRBD2; J gene: TRBJ2-7; clone size: few; CDR3 DNA: TGTGCCAGCAGTCGGACTAGCGGGCGCTCCTACGAGCAGTACTTC; CDR3 protein: CASSRTSGRSYEQYF
V gene: TRBV5-4; D gene: .; J gene: TRBJ1-1; clone size: once; CDR3 DNA: TGTGCCAGCAGCTTGGACCAGGGGCTCTCTCGTCCTGAAGCTTTCTTT; CDR3 protein: CASSLDQGLSRPEAFF
V gene: TRBV7-9; D gene: .; J gene: TRBJ1-1; clone size: .; CDR3 DNA: TGTGCCAGCAGCAACGGACTGAACACTGAAGCTTTCTTT; CDR3 protein: CASSNGLNTEAFF
V gene: TRBV6-5; D gene: TRBD1; J gene: TRBJ2-2; clone size: .; CDR3 DNA: TGTGCCAGCAGGGACAGGGGGTTTACCGGGGAGCTGTTTTTT; CDR3 protein: CASRDRGFTGELFF
V gene: TRBV5-1; D gene: TRBD2; J gene: TRBJ2-3; clone size: .; CDR3 DNA: TGCGCCAGCAGCTTGGCCGCGACTAGCGGCACAGATACGCAGTATTTT; CDR3 protein: CASSLAATSGTDTQYF
V gene: TRBV27; D gene: TRBD1; J gene: TRBJ1-5; clone size: .; CDR3 DNA: TGTGCCAGCAGGGGGACAGGGGAACAGCCCCAGCATTTT; CDR3 protein: CASRGTGEQPQHF
V gene: TRBV9; D gene: TRBD1; J gene: TRBJ1-6; clone size: .; CDR3 DNA: TGTGCCAGCAGCGACCTAACAGGGGGCAATTCACCCCTCCACTTT; CDR3 protein: CASSDLTGGNSPLHF
V gene: TRBV6-4; D gene: TRBD2; J gene: TRBJ2-1; clone size: .; CDR3 DNA: TGTGCCAGCAGTGCTAGCGGGGGCTCCTACAATGAGCAGTTCTTC; CDR3 protein: CASSASGGSYNEQFF
V gene: TRBV7-9; D gene: .; J gene: TRBJ1-2; clone size: .; CDR3 DNA: TGTGCCAGCAGCTTGGACGTCCCGGCTGGCTACACCTTC; CDR3 protein: CASSLDVPAGYTF
V gene: TRBV12-5; D gene: .; J gene: TRBJ1-1; clone size: .; CDR3 DNA: TGTGCTAGTGCAGCGGGCCACTCGGGTTTCTTT; CDR3 protein: CASAAGHSGFF
V gene: TRBV7-9; D gene: .; J gene: TRBJ1-1; clone size: .; CDR3 DNA: TGTGCCAGCAGCTTAGGCGGAGTGGCTGAAGCTTTCTTT; CDR3 protein: CASSLGGVAEAFF
V gene: TRBV9; D gene: TRBD1; J gene: TRBJ2-3; clone size: .; CDR3 DNA: TGTGCCAGCAGCTCAGGGGGCGCAGGGGATACGCAGTATTTT; CDR3 protein: CASSSGGAGDTQYF
V gene: TRBV14; D gene: .; J gene: TRBJ2-7; clone size: .; CDR3 DNA: TGTGCCAGCAGCCATTTCATATCCAGAGCCTACGAGCAGTACTTC; CDR3 protein: CASSHFISRAYEQYF
V gene: TRBV9; D gene: .; J gene: TRBJ1-2; clone size: .; CDR3 DNA: TGTGCCAGCAGCGTAGACGCCAGGGACTTTGGCTACACCTTC; CDR3 protein: CASSVDARDFGYTF
V gene: TRBV7-2; D gene: .; J gene: TRBJ1-2; clone size: .; CDR3 DNA: TGTGCCAGCAGCTTAGTTACGGGCTCTAACTATGGCTACACCTTC; CDR3 protein: CASSLVTGSNYGYTF
V gene: TRBV28; D gene: .; J gene: TRBJ2-1; clone size: .; CDR3 DNA: TGTGCCAGCAGTTTGCCCGTCAAGAATGAGCAGTTCTTC; CDR3 protein: CASSLPVKNEQFF
V gene: TRBV7-2; D gene: .; J gene: TRBJ2-4; clone size: .; CDR3 DNA: TGTGCCAGCAGCTCCAGGCTAGACGGGATTAGCATTCAGTACTTC; CDR3 protein: CASSSRLDGISIQYF
V gene: TRBV5-5; D gene: TRBD1; J gene: TRBJ1-2; clone size: few; CDR3 DNA: TGTGCCAGCAGCTTCGACAGGGGGCAGAGTGGCTACACCTTC; CDR3 protein: CASSFDRGQSGYTF
V gene: TRBV6-4; D gene: TRBD1; J gene: TRBJ1-1; clone size: .; CDR3 DNA: TGTGCCAGCAGTGCTACAGGGGGTATCACTGAAGCTTTCTTT; CDR3 protein: CASSATGGITEAFF
V gene: TRBV5-4; D gene: .; J gene: TRBJ1-2; clone size: .; CDR3 DNA: TGTGCCAGCAGTCATGTCCCGGGGACGAACTATGGCTACACCTTC; CDR3 protein: CASSHVPGTNYGYTF
V gene: TRBV7-9; D gene: .; J gene: TRBJ2-7; clone size: .; CDR3 DNA: TGTGCCAGCAGCCCGGGTCTGGGCGAGCAGTACTTC; CDR3 protein: CASSPGLGEQYF
V gene: TRBV5-8; D gene: TRBD1; J gene: TRBJ1-5; clone size: .; CDR3 DNA: TGTGCCAGCAGCTTGCGGACAGGGAGCAATCAGCCCCAGCATTTT; CDR3 protein: CASSLRTGSNQPQHF
V gene: TRBV19; D gene: .; J gene: TRBJ1-2; clone size: .; CDR3 DNA: TGTGCCAGTAGTTCTGAGGGTTTTGGGTTTGGCTACACCTTC; CDR3 protein: CASSSEGFGFGYTF
V gene: TRBV5-1; D gene: .; J gene: TRBJ1-1; clone size: .; CDR3 DNA: TGCGCCAGCAGCTTGGGCGGGGCCGGCACTGAAGCTTTCTTT; CDR3 protein: CASSLGGAGTEAFF
V gene: TRBV6-5; D gene: .; J gene: TRBJ1-2; clone size: .; CDR3 DNA: TGTGCCAGCAGTTATAACCAGGGTAGCGATGGCTACACCTTC; CDR3 protein: CASSYNQGSDGYTF
V gene: TRBV24-1; D gene: .; J gene: TRBJ2-5; clone size: .; CDR3 DNA: TGTGCCACCAGTGATTTGCGGGAGTACCAAGAGACCCAGTACTTC; CDR3 protein: CATSDLREYQETQYF
V gene: TRBV7-9; D gene: TRBD1; J gene: TRBJ1-1; clone size: .; CDR3 DNA: TGTGCCAGCAGCTTAGGGGACAGGTTTGGGGGTGAAGCTTTCTTT; CDR3 protein: CASSLGDRFGGEAFF
V gene: TRBV30; D gene: TRBD1; J gene: TRBJ1-2; clone size: .; CDR3 DNA: TGTGCCTGGAGCGAAGGACAGGGGAACTATGGCTACACCTTC; CDR3 protein: CAWSEGQGNYGYTF
V gene: TRBV12-5; D gene: .; J gene: TRBJ2-1; clone size: .; CDR3 DNA: TGTGCTAGTGGTCCCGACAACCCCAACTACAATGAGCAGTTCTTC; CDR3 protein: CASGPDNPNYNEQFF
V gene: TRBV7-2; D gene: TRBD1; J gene: TRBJ1-6; clone size: .; CDR3 DNA: TGTGCCAGCCGGGGACAGAGCCAAAATTCACCCCTCCACTTT; CDR3 protein: CASRGQSQNSPLHF
V gene: TRBV19; D gene: TRBD1; J gene: TRBJ1-5; clone size: .; CDR3 DNA: TGTGCCAGTAGTATAGATGGGGACAGGGGTTATCAGCCCCAGCATTTT; CDR3 protein: CASSIDGDRGYQPQHF
V gene: TRBV5-1; D gene: .; J gene: TRBJ2-7; clone size: .; CDR3 DNA: TGCGCCAGCAGCTACCTATTTCAGGGAGGTACGAGTAAGTACGAGCAGTACTTC; CDR3 protein: CASSYLFQGGTSKYEQYF
V gene: TRBV7-9; D gene: .; J gene: TRBJ1-2; clone size: few; CDR3 DNA: TGTGCCAGCAGCTTCGAGGGGGTCTTCTATGGCTACACCTTC; CDR3 protein: CASSFEGVFYGYTF